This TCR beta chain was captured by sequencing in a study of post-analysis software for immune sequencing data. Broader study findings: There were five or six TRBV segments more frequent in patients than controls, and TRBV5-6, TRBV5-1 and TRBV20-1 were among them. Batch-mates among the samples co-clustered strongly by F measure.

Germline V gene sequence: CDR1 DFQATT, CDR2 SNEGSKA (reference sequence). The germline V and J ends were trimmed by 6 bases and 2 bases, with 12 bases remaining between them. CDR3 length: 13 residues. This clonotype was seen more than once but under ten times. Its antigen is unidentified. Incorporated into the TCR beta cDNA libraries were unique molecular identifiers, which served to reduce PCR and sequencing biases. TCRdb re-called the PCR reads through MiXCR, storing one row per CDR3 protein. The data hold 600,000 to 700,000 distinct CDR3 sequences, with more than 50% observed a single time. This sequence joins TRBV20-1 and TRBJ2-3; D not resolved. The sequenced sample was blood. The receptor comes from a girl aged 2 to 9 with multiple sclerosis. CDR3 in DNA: TGCAGTGCAGCCGGAGAAATCACAGATACGCAGTATTTT. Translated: CSAAGEITDTQYF.